Each of the 20 T cell receptor beta chains below was sequenced from the same sample in a study of T-cell memory formation after mild COVID-19 (dated by TCRdb to the early 2020s). Library method: 5' RACE. The run used an Illumina NovaSeq 6000. TCRdb reanalyzed the raw reads on its own, using fastp at Q25 for trimming and MiXCR for clone calling, and kept in-frame beta chains. Each entry merges the rows of one CDR3 protein and shows their most common DNA and genes. In all, the sample holds more than 350,000 distinct CDR3 sequences, and about a sixth of those were seen once. The top ten hold under 25% of the sample. Material: PBMCs or a T cell subset sorted from them (not recorded which). The receptors stem from a man aged 18 to 30 who had mild COVID-19 (a few samples of this study predate the infection). The sample titles of this study are shuffled in the database, so cell type and time point are left out; the donor was told from shared clones.

The rearrangement joins TRBV13 to TRBJ2-2; D unresolved. CDR3 size: 15 residues. Germline CDR1 and CDR2: PRHDT and FYEKMQ (reference sequence). V was pared by 5 bases and J by 3 bases, with 13 bases between. The DNA for the CDR3 is TGTGCCAGCAGCCTTGGTCGGTTGGACACCGGGGAGCTGTTTTTT. Encoded protein: CASSLGRLDTGELFF.

This clonotype was found many times. The rearrangement links TRBV7-9 to TRBJ2-1; the D gene could be TRBD1 or TRBD2 (5 bases each). V shed 11 bases and J shed 1 base, with 15 bases lying between them. The CDR3 has 14 residues. Germline lookup yields CDR1 SEHNR and CDR2 FQNEAQ (reference sequence). The CDR3 spells CAYQGELSYNEQFF. The CDR3 bases are TGTGCCTATCAAGGGGAGCTGTCCTACAATGAGCAGTTCTTC.

The J gene is TRBJ2-1, the V gene TRBV7-2; D perhaps matches TRBD2 (5 bases). CDR3 length: 12 residues. Looked up from germline, CDR1 is SGHTA and CDR2 is FQGNSA. Trimming stripped 8 bases from V and 8 bases from J, with 13 bases between. CDR3 protein: CASSIPGDEQFF. The CDR3, as DNA: TGTGCCAGCTCCATACCCGGGGATGAGCAGTTCTTC.

This clonotype was detected many times. This chain connects TRBV20-1 to TRBJ1-1; possibly TRBD1 for D (6 bases). Germline-derived CDR1 and CDR2 are DFQATT and SNEGSKA (reference sequence). V dropped 2 bases and J dropped 7 bases, with 11 bases sitting between them. This CDR3 spans 12 amino acids. DNA for the CDR3: TGCAGTGCTAGAACTCAGGGGAGTGAAGCTTTCTTT. It yields the protein CSARTQGSEAFF.

This clonotype was seen a few times. The chain has TRBV9 and TRBJ1-1; 8 positions match TRBD1. V dropped 2 bases and J dropped 8; count of bases not matched to a gene: 8. The CDR3 extends over 14 amino acids. The V gene's germline CDR1 is SGDLS and CDR2 YYNGEE. In nucleotides, the CDR3 is TGTGCCAGCAGCGTCGCTGGACAGGGAAGGGAAGCTTTCTTT. It yields the protein CASSVAGQGREAFF.

CDR3 region: CSVEWAGGYGYTF. The CDR3, as DNA: TGCAGCGTTGAATGGGCGGGAGGCTATGGCTACACCTTC. The V gene is TRBV29-1, the J gene TRBJ1-2; D gene unclear. The CDR3 is 13 residues long. Trimming shortened V by 2 bases and J by 4 bases, and 11 bases separated the two germline ends. Germline values: CDR1 SQVTM, CDR2 ANQGSEA.

The J gene is TRBJ1-6, the V gene TRBV4-3; D ambiguous. Per germline, CDR1 LGHNA and CDR2 YSLEER. The CDR3 runs to 16 residues. Deletions cut 0 bases from V and 0 bases from J, with 6 bases between. Here the CDR3 DNA reads TGCGCCAGCAGCCAAGATTTGGCCTCCTATAATTCACCCCTCCACTTT. Translated, it gives CASSQDLASYNSPLHF.

The chain couples TRBV7-3 to TRBJ2-3, with a tentative D call TRBD1 (6 bases). V lost 5 bases, J lost 7 bases, and 13 bases lay in between. This CDR3 contains 13 residues. Germline assignment: CDR1 SGHTA and CDR2 FQGTGA. The CDR3 DNA is TGTGCCAGCAGCCGTTTTACAGGGTATACGCAGTATTTT. It specifies CASSRFTGYTQYF.

Comment on this clonotype: A much more abundant neighbour one base away suggests this may be a read error. CDR3 in DNA: TGTGCCAGCAGCGTGACAGCGGGGCCAAACACTGAGCAGTTCTTC. This gives the protein CASSVTAGPNTEQFF. V is TRBV9 and J is TRBJ2-1, with 7 nucleotides matching TRBD2. V was pared by 2 bases and J by 9 bases, with 11 bases of the junction left unmatched. Germline V gene sequence: CDR1 SGDLS, CDR2 YYNGEE. The CDR3 is 15 residues long.

This chain links TRBV20-1 with TRBJ2-1, with 13 bases identical to TRBD2. V was pared by 0 bases and J by 9 bases, with 8 bases of the junction left unmatched. The CDR3 runs 16 residues. Per germline, CDR1 DFQATT and CDR2 SNEGSKA (reference sequence). The CDR3 DNA reads TGCAGTGCTAGAGATCCGACTAGCGGGGGGCTTGGTGAGCAGTTCTTC. It translates to CSARDPTSGGLGEQFF.

This chain joins TRBV4-3 and TRBJ2-3, with D perhaps TRBD2 (6 bases). Trimming left V 3 bases short and J 0 bases short, with 13 bases between. Germline CDR1 LGHNA, CDR2 YSLEER. This CDR3 contains 16 residues. DNA for the CDR3: TGCGCCAGCAGCCACGCTGGAGGGGCGAGCACAGATACGCAGTATTTT. Amino acids: CASSHAGGASTDTQYF.

The rearrangement joins TRBV27 to TRBJ2-1; tentatively, D is TRBD1 (6 bases). Trimming removed 7 bases from V and 3 bases from J, with 7 bases in between. CDR1 MNHEY and CDR2 SMNVEV come from the germline V gene (reference sequence). The CDR3 length is 12 residues. The CDR3 DNA follows: TGTGCCAGCACAGGGGTCTACAATGAGCAGTTCTTC. This encodes CASTGVYNEQFF.

This clonotype showed up just a few times. V usage is TRBV12-3 or TRBV12-4 and J usage is TRBJ2-2, with 9 bases identical to TRBD1. The CDR3 extends over 14 amino acids. J lost 6 bases, V lost 6 bases, and 5 bases had no gene match. The CDR3 nucleotides are TGTGCCAGCAGAGACAGGGGGGGAGCCGGGGAGCTGTTTTTT. Translated: CASRDRGGAGELFF.

This clonotype was seen ten or more times. A much larger clonotype is one base distant, so this may be a read error. The chain is built from TRBV4-3 and TRBJ2-1; 10 nucleotides agree with TRBD1. Germline V CDR1 and CDR2: LGHNA, YSLEER. Germline trimming cut 0 bases from V and 8 bases from J; bases unmatched to any gene: 4. CDR3 length: 15 amino acids. The chain's CDR3 is CASSQEGQGRDEQFF. The CDR3, as DNA: TGCGCCAGCAGCCAAGAGGGACAGGGGAGGGATGAGCAGTTCTTC.

This clonotype was picked up a small number of times. The chain recombines TRBV29-1 with TRBJ2-4; no firm D call. Germline lookup yields CDR1 SQVTM and CDR2 ANQGSEA. V was trimmed by 4 bases and J by 6 bases, leaving 16 bases between them. The CDR3 length is 14 residues. The CDR3 coding sequence is TGCAGCGTTGCAGGTCCCCAATGGTCAAACATTCAGTACTTC. Protein sequence: CSVAGPQWSNIQYF.

This chain uses TRBV4-3 with TRBJ1-2; 7 bases map to TRBD1. Trimming removed 5 bases from V and 6 bases from J; junction bases left unmatched: 9. This CDR3 comprises 14 residues. From germline, CDR1 is LGHNA and CDR2 YSLEER. The CDR3 sequence: CASSGHGTADGYTF. CDR3 in DNA: TGCGCCAGCAGCGGCCACGGGACAGCAGATGGCTACACCTTC.

CDR3 residues: CASRKQGIQQPQHF. DNA for the CDR3: TGTGCCAGCAGAAAACAGGGGATTCAGCAGCCCCAGCATTTT. The chain employs TRBV27 and TRBJ1-5; 7 bases agree with TRBD1. Germline V lookup: CDR1 MNHEY, CDR2 SMNVEV (reference sequence). The CDR3 spans 14 residues. The V segment lost 6 bases and the J segment 7 bases; nucleotides outside the gene matches: 9.

V and J are TRBV12-3 or TRBV12-4 and TRBJ1-5, with 9 bases aligning to TRBD1. The CDR3 has 15 amino acids. J lost 7 bases, V lost 3 bases, and 7 bases had no gene match. In nucleotides, the CDR3 is TGTGCCAGCAGTTTGCAGGGACAGGGCAGCCAGCCCCAGCATTTT. Translated, it gives CASSLQGQGSQPQHF.

This chain uses TRBV20-1 with TRBJ2-5; maybe TRBD2 (6 bases). The germline gives CDR1 DFQATT, CDR2 SNEGSKA (reference sequence). The CDR3 totals 13 residues. Between the trimmed V and J ends, which lost 3 bases and 1 base, there was a span of 9 bases. The CDR3 here is CSASAGSQETQYF. CDR3 DNA: TGCAGTGCTAGTGCCGGGAGCCAAGAGACCCAGTACTTC.

In this sample, this clonotype turned up a few times. The chain carries TRBV6-5 and TRBJ2-5, with 8 bases that match TRBD2. Per germline, CDR1 MNHEY and CDR2 SVGAGI. V trimming: 2 bases; J trimming: 2 bases; junction bases outside the gene matches: 4. The CDR3 is 15 residues long. CDR3 nucleotides: TGTGCCAGCAGTTACCGGGGGGGATTACAAGAGACCCAGTACTTC. It codes for CASSYRGGLQETQYF.